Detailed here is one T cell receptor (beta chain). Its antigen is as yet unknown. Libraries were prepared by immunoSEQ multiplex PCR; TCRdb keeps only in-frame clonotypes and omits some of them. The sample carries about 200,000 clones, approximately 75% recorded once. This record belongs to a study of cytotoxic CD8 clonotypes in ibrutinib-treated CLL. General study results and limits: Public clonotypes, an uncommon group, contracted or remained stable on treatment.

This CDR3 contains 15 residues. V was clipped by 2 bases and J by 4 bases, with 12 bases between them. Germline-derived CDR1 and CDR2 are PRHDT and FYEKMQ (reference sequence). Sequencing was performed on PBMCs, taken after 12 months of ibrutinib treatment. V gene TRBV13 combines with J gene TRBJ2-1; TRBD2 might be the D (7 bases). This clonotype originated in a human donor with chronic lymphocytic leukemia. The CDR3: CASSLLRGGYNEQFF. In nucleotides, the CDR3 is TGTGCCAGCAGCTTATTGAGGGGGGGTTACAATGAGCAGTTCTTC.